Listed here are 9 T cell receptor beta chains from one sample, sequenced in a study of blood T cell repertoires in COVID-19. TCRdb's copy holds only in-frame clones and misses some; the assay was immunoSEQ multiplex PCR. Of around 99,000 clones listed, 79% are singletons. Material for sequencing was peripheral blood. These receptors originate from a woman of 80 years or more with active or convalescent COVID-19.

The V and J genes are TRBV18 and TRBJ2-1; 9 nucleotides match TRBD1. This CDR3 contains 15 residues. The germline gives CDR1 KGHSH, CDR2 LQKENI. V shed 1 base, J shed 5 bases, and the junction held 3 bases outside the gene matches. The CDR3: CASSPQQGAHNEQFF. In nucleotides, the CDR3 is TGTGCCAGCTCACCACAACAGGGGGCTCACAATGAGCAGTTCTTC.

The chain combines TRBV19 with TRBJ2-1, with 12 bases fitting TRBD2. V was pared by 5 bases and J by 1 base, with 21 bases of the junction left unmatched. The CDR3 consists of 22 residues. Germline loops: CDR1 LNHDA, CDR2 SQIVND (reference sequence). The CDR3 region has the DNA TGTGCCAGTAGTGCCGGGCTCGAGGGACTAGCGGGTGGCGGGTGGTCCTACAATGAGCAGTTCTTC. Translation: CASSAGLEGLAGGGWSYNEQFF.

The chain uses TRBV29-1 and TRBJ2-7; 9 nucleotides align to TRBD2. Germline V gives CDR1 SQVTM, CDR2 ANQGSEA. The V and J ends lost 6 bases and 5 bases, in that order; junction bases with no gene match: 5. The CDR3 extends over 12 amino acids. CDR3 sequence: CSVTGLADEQYF. The CDR3 bases are TGCAGCGTAACGGGACTAGCTGACGAGCAGTACTTC.

The gene calls are TRBV2 and TRBJ1-4; D not resolved. CDR1 is SNHLY and CDR2 is FYNNEI in the germline V gene. Trimming removed 7 bases from V and 0 bases from J, with 12 bases in between. The CDR3 is made up of 15 amino acids. In nucleotides, the CDR3 is TGTGCCAGCAATCCTCTCCCCGCAACTAATGAAAAACTGTTTTTT. Its translation: CASNPLPATNEKLFF.

The rearrangement links TRBV6-6 to TRBJ2-5; TRBD1 is a possible D gene (6 bases). The V end lost 4 bases, the J end lost 1 base, and 13 bases lay between the germline ends. The CDR3 is made up of 15 amino acids. Germline V gene sequence: CDR1 MNHNY, CDR2 SVGAGI (reference sequence). CDR3 sequence reads: CASSLVTGGQETQYF. In DNA, the CDR3 is TGTGCCAGCAGTTTGGTGACAGGTGGCCAAGAGACCCAGTACTTC.

This sequence joins TRBV9 and TRBJ2-7; 7 bases are shared with TRBD1. V trimming: 0 bases; J trimming: 3 bases; junction bases outside the gene matches: 3. Germline lookup yields CDR1 SGDLS and CDR2 YYNGEE. This CDR3 has 14 residues. This chain's CDR3 is CASSVAGTDYEQYF. CDR3 sequence (DNA): TGTGCCAGCAGCGTAGCGGGGACAGACTACGAGCAGTACTTC.

In its sample, this clone was seen once. This CDR3 is also generated by other DNA sequences in the sample. The chain carries TRBV5-1 and TRBJ1-3, with D maybe TRBD1 (6 bases). Germline values: CDR1 SGHRS, CDR2 YFSETQ. This CDR3 has 14 amino acids. V lost 4 bases, J lost 4 bases, and 12 bases lay in between. CDR3 bases: TGCGCCAGCAGCCCCACAGGGTTCGGAAACACCATATATTTT. It specifies CASSPTGFGNTIYF. Full variable domain (missing parts from reference TRBV5-1 and TRBJ1-3): KAGVTQTPRYLIKTRGQQVTLSCSPISGHRSVSWYQQTPGQGLQFLFEYFSETQRNKGNFPGRFSGRQFSNSRSEMNVSTLELGDSALYLCASSPTGFGNTIYFGEGSWLTVV.

The chain recombines TRBV4-1 with TRBJ1-1, with 9 bases aligning to TRBD1. J gave up 5 bases and V 0 bases, and 4 bases lay outside the gene matches. The CDR3 is 15 amino acids. Germline CDR1 MGHRA, CDR2 YSYEKL. This chain's CDR3 is CASSQEGTGLTEAFF. The CDR3 DNA follows: TGCGCCAGCAGCCAAGAGGGGACAGGGTTGACTGAAGCTTTCTTT.

The chain uses TRBV19 and TRBJ1-1; 7 nucleotides match TRBD1. V was pared by 3 bases and J by 0 bases, with 4 bases of the junction left unmatched. The CDR3 runs to 15 residues. Germline V gives CDR1 LNHDA, CDR2 SQIVND (reference sequence). The CDR3 sequence is CASSIGQALNTEAFF. In DNA form, the CDR3 reads TGTGCCAGTAGTATCGGACAGGCCCTGAACACTGAAGCTTTCTTT.